The 9 T cell receptor beta chains given below trace back to one sample, sequenced in a study of T cells after yellow fever vaccination. In TCRdb, the 5' RACE reads were re-called with MiXCR into one record per CDR3 protein. Of about 230,000 distinct CDR3 sequences in the sample, 6.7% are singletons; the top ten hold 0.8% to 1.2%. The starting material was CD4+ T cells sorted from PBMCs, obtained on the day of the yellow fever booster vaccination. Every receptor here comes from a man in his thirties or forties who received the YFV17D yellow fever vaccine.

This clonotype was detected many times. The V and J genes are TRBV20-1 and TRBJ2-5; D uncertain. The germline V gene encodes CDR1 DFQATT and CDR2 SNEGSKA (reference sequence). This CDR3 comprises 11 residues. Trimming pared 4 bases from V and 4 bases from J, leaving 7 bases between. The CDR3 spells CSAKQLETQYF. CDR3 DNA sequence: TGCAGTGCTAAACAGCTAGAGACCCAGTACTTC.

V usage is TRBV7-2 and J usage is TRBJ1-1; D is possibly TRBD1 (5 bases). This CDR3 contains 13 residues. Germline CDR1 and CDR2: SGHTA and FQGNSA. V lost 2 bases, J lost 7 bases, and 11 bases lay in between. CDR3 DNA: TGTGCCAGCAGCTTAACCAGGGCTATTGAAGCTTTCTTT. This codes for CASSLTRAIEAFF.

The V call is TRBV6-5, the J call TRBJ1-4, with D unclear. CDR1 and CDR2 (germline): MNHEY, SVGAGI. V lost 10 bases and J 0 bases, leaving 15 bases between the germline ends. The CDR3 loop spans 15 amino acids. The CDR3 coding sequence is TGTGCCACCCGTTCGGGTCCTACAACTAATGAAAAACTGTTTTTT. Protein sequence: CATRSGPTTNEKLFF.

This clonotype has only a few counts. This rearrangement joins TRBV7-2 to TRBJ2-7; D ambiguous. Trimming took 0 bases from V and 3 from J, leaving 12 bases between them. Germline loops: CDR1 SGHTA, CDR2 FQGNSA. The CDR3 sequence is 15 residues long. In DNA, the CDR3 is TGTGCCAGCAGCTTAGCCGGACCCGAAAGCTACGAGCAGTACTTC. This sequence encodes CASSLAGPESYEQYF. The variable domain in full, with the rest retrieved from reference TRBV7-2 and TRBJ2-7, is GAGVSQSPSNKVTEKGKDVELRCDPISGHTALYWYRQSLGQGLEFLIYFQGNSAPDKSGLPSDRFSAERTGGSVSTLTIQRTQQEDSAVYLCASSLAGPESYEQYFGPGTRLTVT.

The table lists this clonotype with a few counts. The gene calls are TRBV5-1 and TRBJ2-2; D call uncertain. Germline V gene sequence: CDR1 SGHRS, CDR2 YFSETQ. This CDR3 is 15 amino acids long. Trimming took off 0 bases at V and 6 bases at J, with 12 bases between the two ends. The CDR3 here is CASSLDLIPAGELFF. The CDR3 DNA reads TGCGCCAGCAGCTTGGACCTGATCCCCGCCGGGGAGCTGTTTTTT. Supplemented by reference TRBV5-1 and TRBJ2-2, the full variable domain reads KAGVTQTPRYLIKTRGQQVTLSCSPISGHRSVSWYQQTPGQGLQFLFEYFSETQRNKGNFPGRFSGRQFSNSRSEMNVSTLELGDSALYLCASSLDLIPAGELFFGEGSRLTVL.

This clonotype showed up many times. The chain links TRBV3-1 to TRBJ2-2, with 8 positions matching TRBD2. Looked up from germline, CDR1 is LGHDT and CDR2 is YNNKEL (reference sequence). V lost 2 bases to trimming and J lost 5 bases; unmatched junction nucleotides: 4. CDR3 size: 15 residues. CDR3 DNA: TGTGCCAGCAGCCAAACTAGCGGTCCTACCGGGGAGCTGTTTTTT. It codes for CASSQTSGPTGELFF.

This clonotype showed up just a few times. The V and J genes are TRBV12-3 or TRBV12-4 and TRBJ2-3; D not certain. Trimming took 3 bases from V and 0 from J, leaving 13 bases between them. CDR3 length equals 16 residues. Here the CDR3 DNA reads TGTGCCAGCAGTTTGGGTGGGGTAACTAGCACAGATACGCAGTATTTT. Its translation is CASSLGGVTSTDTQYF.

There are a few counts of this clonotype. This rearrangement joins TRBV3-1 to TRBJ2-3; tentative D call: TRBD1 (5 bases). Trimming took off 0 bases at V and 10 bases at J, with 11 bases between the two ends. CDR3 length: 13 residues. Germline V lookup: CDR1 LGHDT, CDR2 YNNKEL (reference sequence). CDR3 sequence: CASSQDLQGAQYF. The CDR3 nucleotides are TGTGCCAGCAGCCAAGATCTCCAGGGTGCGCAGTATTTT.

This clonotype was observed at least ten times. The chain combines TRBV16 with TRBJ1-2; D unresolved. The CDR3 runs 13 residues. CDR1 and CDR2 from the germline V gene are KGHSY and FQNENV. V was cut by 4 bases and J by 0 bases, with 6 bases left in between. The CDR3 region is CASSRQSNYGYTF. The CDR3 DNA reads as TGTGCCAGCAGCCGCCAATCTAACTATGGCTACACCTTC.